This paragraph covers one TCR beta chain sequence. The sample is drawn from a study of blood T cell repertoires in COVID-19. V was clipped by 3 bases and J by 7 bases; unmatched bases: 2. The CDR3 runs to 15 residues. Germline values: CDR1 MNHNS, CDR2 SASEGT. Produced via immunoSEQ multiplex PCR; TCRdb's table is partial and in-frame only. The sample holds 120,000 or so clones, roughly 90% seen once. The receptor was isolated from an elderly woman with acute or convalescent COVID-19. Sequenced sample: peripheral blood. The rearrangement joins TRBV6-1 to TRBJ2-3; 15 nucleotides align to TRBD2. CDR3: CASSDGLAGGNTQYF. For the CDR3, the DNA is TGTGCCAGCAGTGACGGACTAGCGGGGGGGAATACGCAGTATTTT.